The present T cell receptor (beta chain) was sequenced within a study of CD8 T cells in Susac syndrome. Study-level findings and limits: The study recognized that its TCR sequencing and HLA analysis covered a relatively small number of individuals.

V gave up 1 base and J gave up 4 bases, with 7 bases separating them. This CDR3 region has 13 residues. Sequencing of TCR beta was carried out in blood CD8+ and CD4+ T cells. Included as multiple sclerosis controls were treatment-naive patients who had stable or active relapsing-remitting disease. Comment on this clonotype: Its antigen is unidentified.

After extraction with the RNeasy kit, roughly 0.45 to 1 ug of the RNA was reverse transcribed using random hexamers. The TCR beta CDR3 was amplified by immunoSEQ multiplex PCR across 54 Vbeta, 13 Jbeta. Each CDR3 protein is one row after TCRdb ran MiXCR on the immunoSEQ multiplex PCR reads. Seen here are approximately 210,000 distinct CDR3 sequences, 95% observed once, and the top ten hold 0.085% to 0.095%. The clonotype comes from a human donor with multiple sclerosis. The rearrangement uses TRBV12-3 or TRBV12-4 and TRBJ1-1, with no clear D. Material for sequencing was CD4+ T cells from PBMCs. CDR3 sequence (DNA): TGTGCCAGCAGTTTAGACAGTGGCACTGAAGCTTTCTTT. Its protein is CASSLDSGTEAFF.